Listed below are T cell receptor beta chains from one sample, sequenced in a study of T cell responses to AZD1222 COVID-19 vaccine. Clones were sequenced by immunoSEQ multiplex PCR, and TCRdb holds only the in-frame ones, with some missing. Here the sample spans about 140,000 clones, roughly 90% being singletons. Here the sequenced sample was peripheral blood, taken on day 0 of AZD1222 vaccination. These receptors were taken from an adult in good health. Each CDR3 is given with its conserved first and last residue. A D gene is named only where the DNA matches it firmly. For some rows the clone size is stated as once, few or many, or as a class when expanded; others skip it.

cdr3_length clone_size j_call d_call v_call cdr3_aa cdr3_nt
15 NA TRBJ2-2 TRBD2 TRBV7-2 CASSASGRVAGELFF TGTGCCAGCAGCGCGAGCGGGAGGGTAGCCGGGGAGCTGTTTTTT
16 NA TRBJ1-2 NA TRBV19 CASSITWVGQTNGYTF TGTGCCAGTAGTATCACCTGGGTCGGGCAGACCAATGGCTACACCTTC
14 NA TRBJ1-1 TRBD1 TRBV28 CASSPGGRGTEAFF TGTGCCAGCAGTCCAGGGGGGAGAGGGACTGAAGCTTTCTTT
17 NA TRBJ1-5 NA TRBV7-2 CASSLSSGSGSNQPQHF TGTGCCAGCAGCTTAAGTTCGGGCAGCGGGAGCAATCAGCCCCAGCATTTT
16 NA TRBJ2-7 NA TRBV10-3 CAISPFADSLSYEQYF TGTGCCATCAGTCCCTTCGCGGACTCTTTGTCCTACGAGCAGTACTTC
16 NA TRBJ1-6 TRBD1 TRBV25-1 CASSEFRGTGNSPLHF TGTGCCAGCAGTGAATTCCGGGGGACAGGAAATTCACCCCTCCACTTT
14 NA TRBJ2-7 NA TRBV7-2 CASSLGTAAYEQYF TGTGCCAGCAGCTTAGGTACAGCCGCCTACGAGCAGTACTTC
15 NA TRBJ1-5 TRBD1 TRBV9 CASSVTGTDNQPQHF TGTGCCAGCAGCGTAACAGGGACAGACAATCAGCCCCAGCATTTT
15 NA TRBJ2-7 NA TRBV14 CASSQTIVSIDEQYF TGTGCCAGCAGCCAAACTATCGTCTCAATCGACGAGCAGTACTTC
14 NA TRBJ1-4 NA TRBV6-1 CASSDRGAEEKLFF TGTGCCAGCAGTGATCGGGGGGCAGAAGAAAAACTGTTTTTT
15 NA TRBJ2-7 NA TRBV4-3 CASSQGRTSSYEQYF TGCGCCAGCAGTCAAGGGAGGACGAGCTCCTACGAGCAGTACTTC
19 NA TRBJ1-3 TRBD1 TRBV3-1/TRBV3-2 CASSQDETGPLNSGNTIYF TGTGCCAGCAGCCAAGATGAGACAGGGCCTCTTAACTCTGGAAACACCATATATTTT
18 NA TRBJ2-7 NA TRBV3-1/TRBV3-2 CASSQESPPGTFYYEQYF TGTGCCAGCAGCCAAGAGTCTCCGCCCGGGACTTTTTACTACGAGCAGTACTTC
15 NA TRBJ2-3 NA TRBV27 CASSLWGAGTDTQYF TGTGCCAGCAGTTTATGGGGGGCCGGCACAGATACGCAGTATTTT
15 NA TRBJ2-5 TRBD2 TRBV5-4 CASSLRSSGKETQYF TGTGCCAGCAGCTTGAGGTCTAGCGGGAAGGAGACCCAGTACTTC
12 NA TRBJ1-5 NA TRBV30 CALGHQNQPQHF TGTGCCTTAGGTCACCAAAATCAGCCCCAGCATTTT
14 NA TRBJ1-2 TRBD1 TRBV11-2 CASSSGGANYGYTF TGTGCCAGCAGCTCAGGGGGAGCTAACTATGGCTACACCTTC
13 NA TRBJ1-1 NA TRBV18 CASSLREHTEAFF TGTGCCAGCTCACTCCGAGAGCACACTGAAGCTTTCTTT
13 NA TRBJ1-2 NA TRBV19 CATNQGQGDGYTF TGTGCCACCAATCAAGGGCAGGGTGATGGCTACACCTTC
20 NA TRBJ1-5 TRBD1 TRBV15 CATSRGAPGTGGFSNQPQHF TGTGCCACCAGCAGAGGAGCCCCCGGGACAGGGGGTTTCAGCAATCAGCCCCAGCATTTT
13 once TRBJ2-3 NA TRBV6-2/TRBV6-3 CASSYSPRVTQYF TGTGCCAGCAGTTACTCCCCGCGGGTCACGCAGTATTTT
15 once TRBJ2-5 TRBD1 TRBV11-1 CASSFGTEVQETQYF TGTGCCAGCAGCTTCGGGACAGAAGTCCAAGAGACCCAGTACTTC
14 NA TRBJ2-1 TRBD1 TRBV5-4 CASSSTGVRNEQFF TGTGCCAGCAGCTCGACAGGGGTGAGGAATGAGCAGTTCTTC
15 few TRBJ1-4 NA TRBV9 CASSVDSSTNEKLFF TGTGCCAGCAGCGTAGATAGCTCAACTAATGAAAAACTGTTTTTT
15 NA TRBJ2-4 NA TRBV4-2 CASSQPTGTKNIQYF TGTGCCAGCAGCCAACCCACAGGGACCAAAAACATTCAGTACTTC
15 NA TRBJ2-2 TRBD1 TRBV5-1 CASSLAGQGSGELFF TGCGCCAGCAGCTTGGCGGGACAGGGGTCCGGGGAGCTGTTTTTT
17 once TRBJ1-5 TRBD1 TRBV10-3 CATLAGVGQNSNQPQHF TGTGCCACCCTCGCCGGCGTGGGACAGAATAGCAATCAGCCCCAGCATTTT
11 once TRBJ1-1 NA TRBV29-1 CSVGKGTEAFF TGCAGCGTTGGAAAGGGCACTGAAGCTTTCTTT
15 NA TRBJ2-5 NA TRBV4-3 CASSQEGAGQETQYF TGCGCCAGCAGCCAAGAAGGGGCAGGACAAGAGACCCAGTACTTC
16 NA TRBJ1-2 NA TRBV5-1 CASSLEANTGNYGYTF TGCGCCAGCAGCTTGGAGGCGAATACAGGGAACTATGGCTACACCTTC
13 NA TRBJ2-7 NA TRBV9 CASSVELVGEQYF TGTGCCAGCAGCGTAGAACTAGTAGGCGAGCAGTACTTC
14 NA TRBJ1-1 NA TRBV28 CASTKGRLNTEAFF TGTGCCAGCACCAAGGGACGGCTGAACACTGAAGCTTTCTTT
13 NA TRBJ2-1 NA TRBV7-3 CASSVTSYNEQFF TGTGCCAGCAGCGTTACTAGTTACAATGAACAGTTCTTC
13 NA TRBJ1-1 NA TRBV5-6 CASSVPGGTEAFF TGTGCCAGCAGCGTCCCTGGGGGAACTGAAGCTTTCTTT
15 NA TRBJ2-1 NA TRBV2 CASSELGVSYNEQFF TGTGCCAGCAGTGAGCTAGGGGTGTCCTACAATGAGCAGTTCTTC
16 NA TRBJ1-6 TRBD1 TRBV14 CASSPGDRDRGSPLHF TGTGCCAGCAGCCCGGGGGACCGGGACAGAGGGTCACCCCTCCACTTT
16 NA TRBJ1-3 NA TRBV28 CASRPPGRISGNTIYF TGTGCCAGCAGACCCCCGGGACGGATATCTGGAAACACCATATATTTT
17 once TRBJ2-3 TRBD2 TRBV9 CASSPPSGGYPTDTQYF TGTGCCAGCAGCCCCCCTAGCGGGGGATACCCCACAGATACGCAGTATTTT
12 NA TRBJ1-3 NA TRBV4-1 CASSPDGNTIYF TGCGCCAGCAGCCCAGACGGAAACACCATATATTTT
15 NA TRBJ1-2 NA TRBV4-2 CASSRLGGLSIGYTF TGTGCCAGCAGCCGCCTGGGGGGGTTATCTATTGGCTACACCTTC
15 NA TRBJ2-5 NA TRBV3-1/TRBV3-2 CASSQDPVSRETQYF TGTGCCAGCAGCCAAGATCCCGTCAGTCGGGAGACCCAGTACTTC
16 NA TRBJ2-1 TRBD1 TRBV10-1 CARATGAANPYNEQFF TGCGCCAGGGCGACAGGGGCCGCTAACCCCTACAATGAGCAGTTCTTC
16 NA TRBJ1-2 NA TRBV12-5 CASGSRRPSLHYGYTF TGTGCTAGTGGGTCAAGGAGACCCTCGCTCCACTATGGCTACACCTTC
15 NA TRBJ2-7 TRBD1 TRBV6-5 CASSPDRGLYYEQYF TGTGCCAGCAGTCCGGACAGGGGGCTGTACTACGAGCAGTACTTC
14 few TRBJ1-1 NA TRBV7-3 CASSPGGMGTEAFF TGTGCCAGCAGCCCCGGAGGTATGGGCACTGAAGCTTTCTTT
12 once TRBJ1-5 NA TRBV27 CASGRVGQPQHF TGTGCCAGCGGCAGGGTAGGGCAGCCCCAGCATTTT
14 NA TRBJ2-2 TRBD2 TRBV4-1 CASSLAGGTGELFF TGCGCCAGCAGCCTAGCGGGTGGGACCGGGGAGCTGTTTTTT
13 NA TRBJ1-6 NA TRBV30 CAWSGGWYSPLHF TGTGCCTGGAGCGGTGGGTGGTATTCACCCCTCCACTTT